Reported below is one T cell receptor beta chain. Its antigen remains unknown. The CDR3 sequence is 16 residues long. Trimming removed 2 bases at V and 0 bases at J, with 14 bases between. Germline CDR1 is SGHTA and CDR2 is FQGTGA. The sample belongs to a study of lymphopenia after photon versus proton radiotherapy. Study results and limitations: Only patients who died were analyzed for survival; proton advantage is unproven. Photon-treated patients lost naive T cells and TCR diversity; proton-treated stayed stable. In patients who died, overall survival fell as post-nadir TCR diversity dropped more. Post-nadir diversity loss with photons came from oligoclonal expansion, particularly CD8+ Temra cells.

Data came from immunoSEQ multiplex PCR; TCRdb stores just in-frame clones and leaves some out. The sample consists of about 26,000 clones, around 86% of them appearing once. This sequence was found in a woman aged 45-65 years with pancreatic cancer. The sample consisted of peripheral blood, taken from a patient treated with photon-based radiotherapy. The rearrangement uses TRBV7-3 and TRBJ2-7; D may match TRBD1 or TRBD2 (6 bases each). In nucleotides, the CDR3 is TGTGCCAGCAGCTTAGGGGGGCCCAAAAGCTCCTACGAGCAGTACTTC. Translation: CASSLGGPKSSYEQYF.